These T cell receptor beta chains were read from a single sample in a study of human T cells and chemical hapten exposure. TCRdb reanalysed the RACE reads using MiXCR and keeps one entry per CDR3 protein. This table has about 30,000 distinct CDR3 sequences, about 5% appearing once. The input for sequencing was whole blood, taken in connection with sensitization to the hapten diphenylcyclopropenone (DPC). The receptors were gathered from a man in his thirties or forties with alopecia areata. Some clones in this sample may be carry-over from other donors' samples. The CDR3 runs from the conserved cysteine through the conserved F or W. The order of the fields is CDR3 DNA, CDR3 protein, J gene, D gene, CDR3 length, clone size, V gene. A D gene is named only where the DNA matches it firmly. Clone size, where shown, is once, few, many, or a class for clones that have expanded.

TGTGCCACCAGAGCGACAGGGCCCCTCACCGGGGAGCTGTTTTTT | CATRATGPLTGELFF | TRBJ2-2 | TRBD1 | 15 | many | TRBV24-1
TGCGCCAGCAGCCAAGAGGGGGGAGGGAGGGGATTTAATGAAAAACTGTTTTTT | CASSQEGGGRGFNEKLFF | TRBJ1-4 | - | 18 | many | TRBV4-3
TGTGCCAGCAGCGGGGACAGCAATCAGCCCCAGCATTTT | CASSGDSNQPQHF | TRBJ1-5 | - | 13 | many | TRBV5-5
TGTGCCAGCGGGAGAAGACTAGCGGGGGGAGAGACCCAGTACTTC | CASGRRLAGGETQYF | TRBJ2-5 | TRBD2 | 15 | medium-sized | TRBV6-2/TRBV6-3
TGTGCCAGCAGTGAACTGGGGAACACTGAAGCTTTCTTT | CASSELGNTEAFF | TRBJ1-1 | - | 13 | many | TRBV2
TGTGCCAGCAGCCAAGGTGACTTCCAAGAGACCCAGTACTTC | CASSQGDFQETQYF | TRBJ2-5 | - | 14 | many | TRBV14
TGTGCCAGCAGCTCCATGGCAGATACGCAGTATTTT | CASSSMADTQYF | TRBJ2-3 | - | 12 | many | TRBV7-2
TGTGCCAGTAGCGAATCGACGTCCTATGGCTACACCTTC | CASSESTSYGYTF | TRBJ1-2 | - | 13 | many | TRBV19
TGCAGCGTTGAAGCCCGGGGGGGGTACCAAGAGACCCAGTACTTC | CSVEARGGYQETQYF | TRBJ2-5 | TRBD2 | 15 | many | TRBV29-1
TGCAGTGCTAGAGATGGGGGGACCTTCCCCTATAGCAATCAGCCCCAGCATTTT | CSARDGGTFPYSNQPQHF | TRBJ1-5 | - | 18 | many | TRBV20-1
TGTGCCAGCAGTTGGGGGACTGAGCAGTTCTTC | CASSWGTEQFF | TRBJ2-1 | - | 11 | many | TRBV6-5
TGTGCCAGCAGCGCCCACAGGGGGTCTAGCTATGGCTACACCTTC | CASSAHRGSSYGYTF | TRBJ1-2 | TRBD1 | 15 | many | TRBV7-6
TGTGCCAGCAGTGATATGGGACTAGCGGGTCGCTACGAGCAGTACTTC | CASSDMGLAGRYEQYF | TRBJ2-7 | TRBD2 | 16 | many | TRBV25-1
TGTGCCAGCAGTGAAGAGGACAGACGCCATCAGCCCCAGCATTTT | CASSEEDRRHQPQHF | TRBJ1-5 | - | 15 | many | TRBV2
TGTGCCAGCAGTTTAGCACCACAAGAGACCCAGTACTTC | CASSLAPQETQYF | TRBJ2-5 | - | 13 | many | TRBV12-3/TRBV12-4
TGCAGTGCTAGAACAGGAACGACTAATGAAAAACTGTTTTTT | CSARTGTTNEKLFF | TRBJ1-4 | - | 14 | many | TRBV20-1
TGTGCCAGCAGCTTAGCGAATGCGGGGACCCCCCTCCACTTT | CASSLANAGTPLHF | TRBJ1-6 | - | 14 | many | TRBV7-2
TGTGCCAGCAGTTTAAGCGGGAGTACATACGAGCAGTACTTC | CASSLSGSTYEQYF | TRBJ2-7 | TRBD2 | 14 | - | TRBV27
TGTGCCAGCATCTCAACAGGGGGATCCCATGGCTACACCTTC | CASISTGGSHGYTF | TRBJ1-2 | TRBD1 | 14 | - | TRBV2
TGTGCCAGCAGTCAAGATGCCAGGACGGGACATGGCTACACCTTC | CASSQDARTGHGYTF | TRBJ1-2 | - | 15 | many | TRBV2
TGTGCCTCAAGCGTCGGGGGATACGAGCAGTACTTC | CASSVGGYEQYF | TRBJ2-7 | - | 12 | many | TRBV30
TGTGCCAGCCCACCCCAAACAGGGGACAACGAGCAGTACTTC | CASPPQTGDNEQYF | TRBJ2-7 | TRBD1 | 14 | many | TRBV18
TGTGCTAGTGGTCCCCGGCTAGCGGGGGGATCCTACAATGAGCAGTTCTTC | CASGPRLAGGSYNEQFF | TRBJ2-1 | TRBD2 | 17 | many | TRBV12-5
TGTGCCAGCAGTTTTGGACAGAACCAAGAGACCCAGTACTTC | CASSFGQNQETQYF | TRBJ2-5 | - | 14 | many | TRBV12-3/TRBV12-4
TGCGCCAGCAGCCAAGAAAGGGCTGGCTCACCCCTCCACTTT | CASSQERAGSPLHF | TRBJ1-6 | - | 14 | many | TRBV4-1
TGTGCCAGCAGCCAAGATGTGATTCAATCCAATCAGCCCCAGCATTTT | CASSQDVIQSNQPQHF | TRBJ1-5 | - | 16 | - | TRBV4-2
TGTGCCAGCAGCCCCCGACTAGCGAGACGTCTCACAGATACGCAGTATTTT | CASSPRLARRLTDTQYF | TRBJ2-3 | TRBD2 | 17 | many | TRBV11-2
TGCAGTGCTAGAGACCCGGGACAGGGCAAGTACGAGCAGTACTTC | CSARDPGQGKYEQYF | TRBJ2-7 | TRBD1 | 15 | - | TRBV20-1
TGTGCCAGTAGTCGCTGGGGGACAGAGCGCAATGAGCAGTTCTTC | CASSRWGTERNEQFF | TRBJ2-1 | TRBD1 | 15 | many | TRBV19
TGTGCCAGCAGTTCCCCGGACAGGGAGGGGGGCAATCAGCCCCAGCATTTT | CASSSPDREGGNQPQHF | TRBJ1-5 | TRBD1 | 17 | many | TRBV25-1
TGTGCCAGCAGACCCGGGACAGGGTACACTGAAGCTTTCTTT | CASRPGTGYTEAFF | TRBJ1-1 | TRBD1 | 14 | many | TRBV2
TGTGCCAGCAGACTCGGGGCGAACTCCTACGAGCAGTACTTC | CASRLGANSYEQYF | TRBJ2-7 | - | 14 | many | TRBV4-2
TGTGCCAGCAGTTATGGTTTGCTAGCGGGAGGTGGTGAGCAGTTCTTC | CASSYGLLAGGGEQFF | TRBJ2-1 | TRBD2 | 16 | medium-sized | TRBV6-5
TGCAGTGCTAGTATCGGACGGACGACTGGGGCCAACGTCCTGACTTTC | CSASIGRTTGANVLTF | TRBJ2-6 | - | 16 | many | TRBV20-1
TGTGCCAGCAGCTTAGGGGCAGGTGATGGCTACACCTTC | CASSLGAGDGYTF | TRBJ1-2 | - | 13 | many | TRBV7-2
TGCAGCGTGACCCCCCAGTTACGGAACACTGAAGCTTTCTTT | CSVTPQLRNTEAFF | TRBJ1-1 | - | 14 | - | TRBV29-1
TGTGCCAGCAGAAAAATATCCGCCGGGACGGCAAACACTGAAGCTTTCTTT | CASRKISAGTANTEAFF | TRBJ1-1 | - | 17 | many | TRBV6-5
TGCAGCGTAGTGAACAGGGCTTTCCAAGAGACCCAGTACTTC | CSVVNRAFQETQYF | TRBJ2-5 | - | 14 | many | TRBV29-1
TGCAGTGCTAGCGGACTCAACGAAGAGGCCGGGGAGCTGTTTTTT | CSASGLNEEAGELFF | TRBJ2-2 | - | 15 | many | TRBV20-1
TGTGCCAGCAGCCCGGGGGGGGCCAATCAGCCCCAGCATTTT | CASSPGGANQPQHF | TRBJ1-5 | - | 14 | many | TRBV4-2
TGTGCCAGCAGCCAGGACAGGGGGCCTGGCTACACCTTC | CASSQDRGPGYTF | TRBJ1-2 | TRBD1 | 13 | many | TRBV14
TGCAGTGCTAGGACGGTCGGACTAGAGTACCAAGAGACCCAGTACTTC | CSARTVGLEYQETQYF | TRBJ2-5 | TRBD2 | 16 | few | TRBV20-1
TGTGCCAGCAGCTCCCGAATAGATACGCAGTATTTT | CASSSRIDTQYF | TRBJ2-3 | - | 12 | many | TRBV9
TGCAGTGCTAGAGATCCGGGACAGGGTCACAATGAGCAGTTCTTC | CSARDPGQGHNEQFF | TRBJ2-1 | TRBD1 | 15 | few | TRBV20-1
TGTGCCAGCAGCTTAGCGCGCGGGGGCTCCTACAATGAGCAGTTCTTC | CASSLARGGSYNEQFF | TRBJ2-1 | TRBD2 | 16 | medium-sized | TRBV7-2
TGTGCCAGCAGCTTATCCACCCAACCCTCCCTATACAGGGCGCGGGGAAACATTCAGTACTTC | CASSLSTQPSLYRARGNIQYF | TRBJ2-4 | - | 21 | many | TRBV11-2
TGCAGCGTTGCGGGACAGGGCACTGAAGCTTTCTTT | CSVAGQGTEAFF | TRBJ1-1 | TRBD1 | 12 | many | TRBV29-1
TGTGCCAGCAGTTTAAGTGCGGGGGCCCCGGCGCAGTACTTC | CASSLSAGAPAQYF | TRBJ2-7 | - | 14 | - | TRBV12-3/TRBV12-4
TGTGCCAGCAGTGAAGCACAGGGTCGGGAGACCCAGTACTTC | CASSEAQGRETQYF | TRBJ2-5 | - | 14 | many | TRBV6-1
TGTGCCAGCAGCCGCAACACTGAAGCTTTCTTT | CASSRNTEAFF | TRBJ1-1 | - | 11 | many | TRBV6-6
TGCAGTGCTCCACTCTTCCAGACAGGGGGCTTGGTTGGCTATGGCTACACCTTC | CSAPLFQTGGLVGYGYTF | TRBJ1-2 | TRBD1 | 18 | - | TRBV20-1
TGTGCCAGCAGCTTGTCCGGAAACACCATATATTTT | CASSLSGNTIYF | TRBJ1-3 | - | 12 | many | TRBV11-2
TGTGCCAGCAGTTACTCAAGGACAGGGGGCGCCTATGGCTACACCTTC | CASSYSRTGGAYGYTF | TRBJ1-2 | TRBD1 | 16 | many | TRBV6-5